This T cell receptor (beta chain) was identified during a study of molecular identifiers for immune sequencing clone quantification. The CDR3 length is 14 residues. V was clipped by 1 base and J by 2 bases, with 9 bases between them. Germline loops: CDR1 SGHTA, CDR2 FQGNSA. Both previously described methods and listed TCR primers were employed to make bulk TCR libraries. A single record per CDR3 protein comes from TCRdb applying MiXCR to the PCR reads. The sample holds around 100,000 distinct CDR3 sequences, about 35% seen once. In its sample, this clonotype was seen many times. Antigen: not known. Libraries used about 20,000 to 1,100,000 sorted naive CD8 T cells and 10%, 30% or 50% RNA input. The study, taken as a whole, reports: Investigators reportedly could detect spiked Jurkat TCR RNA from one cell among about a million naive cells. Clones above 20 RNA copies contained over 97% of effector molecules but under 1% of naive ones.

Sequences were obtained from naive CD8+ T cells from blood, with Jurkat cell RNA spiked in. Indicated subset: FACS-sorted CD8+CD4-CCR7+CD45RA+ naive T cells. The TCR was taken from a human donor in good health. Some libraries in this study had Jurkat cell RNA spiked in. V is TRBV7-2 and J is TRBJ2-7, with D unclear. CDR3 in DNA: TGTGCCAGCAGCTTAGTAGTGTCGCCCTACGAGCAGTACTTC. Protein product: CASSLVVSPYEQYF.